This is a list of T cell receptor beta chains from one sample in a study of T-cell memory formation after mild COVID-19. TCRdb reprocessed the 5' RACE reads via MiXCR and lists one record per CDR3 protein. There are fewer than 700,000 distinct CDR3 sequences in the sample; less than 25% occur only once, and 8.4% lies in the top ten. The sample consisted of PBMCs or a T cell subset sorted from them (not recorded which). These receptors were obtained from an adult woman who had mild COVID-19 (a few samples of this study predate the infection). Cell type and time point are not known. Each CDR3 is given without its conserved first and last residue. Each record gives: J gene, V gene, CDR3 protein.

TRBJ2-7	TRBV7-6	ASSLASIRNYSYEQY
TRBJ1-1	TRBV20-1	SARELLDTEAF
TRBJ2-3	TRBV12-3/TRBV12-4	ASIPLLGLSTDTQY
TRBJ2-3	TRBV5-1	ASSPGRVGTSGRATDTQY
TRBJ1-2	TRBV7-6	ASSPGLTRTLYGYT
TRBJ1-1	TRBV15	ATSSTDRGRRDTEAF
TRBJ1-2	TRBV29-1	SVVVGGAKYGYT
TRBJ2-3	TRBV30	AWGVNTDTQY
TRBJ2-7	TRBV12-5	ASGRPRGKGYEQY
TRBJ2-1	TRBV7-3	ASSPDRGTEQF
TRBJ2-7	TRBV7-9	ASSSRTPFEQY
TRBJ2-1	TRBV30	AWSAGQVDNEQF
TRBJ2-3	TRBV19	ASSISVRTSGLRDTQY
TRBJ1-6	TRBV27	ASSLSLRRANSPLH
TRBJ1-6	TRBV9	ASSARGTGRNNSPLH
TRBJ1-4	TRBV30	AWSGSRGALANEKLF
TRBJ2-5	TRBV18	ASSPGTGLIQETQY
TRBJ2-1	TRBV4-2	ASSQEHLGEQF
TRBJ2-7	TRBV7-9	ASSPRHEQY
TRBJ2-7	TRBV4-3	ASSPSPSGAYEQY
TRBJ1-1	TRBV5-4	ASSTDRAGTEAF
TRBJ2-7	TRBV4-1	ASSQEPRESYEQY
TRBJ1-2	TRBV30	AWSVRGGYT
TRBJ1-1	TRBV12-5	ASGGTGGNTEAF
TRBJ2-1	TRBV20-1	SAGLAGGLLEQF
TRBJ2-3	TRBV27	ASKRQDTQY
TRBJ1-6	TRBV5-1	ASSFGAPLH
TRBJ2-5	TRBV5-1	ASRLLDRARGQETQY
TRBJ1-1	TRBV10-3	AISAGLGAVEAF
TRBJ2-7	TRBV4-2	ASSPRWDGSYEQY
TRBJ2-7	TRBV15	ATSRSQGVNEQY